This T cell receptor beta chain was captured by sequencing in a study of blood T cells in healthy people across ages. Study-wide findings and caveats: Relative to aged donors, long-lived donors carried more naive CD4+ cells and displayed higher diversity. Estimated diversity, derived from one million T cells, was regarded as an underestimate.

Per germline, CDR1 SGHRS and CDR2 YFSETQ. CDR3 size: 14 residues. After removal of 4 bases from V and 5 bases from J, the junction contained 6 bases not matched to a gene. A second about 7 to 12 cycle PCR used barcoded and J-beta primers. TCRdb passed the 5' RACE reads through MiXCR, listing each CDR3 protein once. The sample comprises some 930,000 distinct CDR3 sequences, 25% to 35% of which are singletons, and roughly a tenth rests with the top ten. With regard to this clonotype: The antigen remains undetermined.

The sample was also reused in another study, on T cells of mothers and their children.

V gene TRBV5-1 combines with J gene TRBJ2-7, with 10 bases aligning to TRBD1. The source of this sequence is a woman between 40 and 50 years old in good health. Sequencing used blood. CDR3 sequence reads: CASSPDRGGDEQYF. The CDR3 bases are TGCGCCAGCAGCCCGGACAGGGGGGGCGACGAGCAGTACTTC.